One T cell receptor (beta chain) is described in this entry. The source of the sample is a study of identical twins. The V and J ends lost 3 bases and 5 bases respectively, with 16 bases between them. This CDR3 has 16 residues. Germline CDR1 SGHAT, CDR2 FQNNGV. From the 5' RACE reads, TCRdb called clonotypes with MiXCR, one entry per CDR3 protein. The sample shows about 520,000 distinct CDR3 sequences, roughly a fifth of them seen only once. This sample also belongs to another study, concerning T cells expressing NK-cell markers. That work adds: An anti-gamma-delta TCR antibody was added in several experiments. It restricted sorting to alpha-beta TCR-expressing T cells. There were a few donors in whom these clonotypes also led the CD3+CD56-NKG2C+ fraction.

V is TRBV11-2 and J is TRBJ2-2; D could derive from TRBD1 or TRBD2 (5 bases each). The clonotype was recovered from a woman aged 18-29 years in good health. The source material was CD4+ T cells sorted from blood. CDR3: CASSLTNRPGTGELFF. The CDR3 nucleotides read TGTGCCAGCAGCTTGACTAACAGGCCGGGAACCGGGGAGCTGTTTTTT.